Listed here are 9 T cell receptor beta chains from one sample, sequenced in a study of vaccination and CD4 T cells after COVID-19. Treatment: approximately 11-day PBMC culture with coronavirus spike peptide pools or control peptides (ViraFEST assay). Cultured CD4+ T-cell DNA underwent Oncomine TCR Beta short-read sequencing. A single record per CDR3 protein comes from TCRdb applying MiXCR to the PCR reads. Of about 20,000 distinct CDR3 sequences listed, about half were seen once; the top ten hold 6.5%. Their specific antigens are unknown. The sample was CD4+ T cells from blood, cultured in vitro. These receptors came from a human donor who had recovered from COVID-19.

The CDR3 protein is CATNDQRTGYDGYTF. In DNA form, the CDR3 reads TGTGCCACCAATGACCAACGGACAGGGTACGATGGCTACACCTTC. The rearrangement joins TRBV24-1 to TRBJ1-2; 8 bases align to TRBD1. Germline loops: CDR1 KGHDR, CDR2 SFDVKD. The ends lost 8 bases at V and 6 bases at J; junction bases unmatched: 13. The length of the CDR3 is 15 residues.

The chain has TRBV29-1 and TRBJ2-3; TRBD2 aligns across 11 bases. The length of the CDR3 is 15 residues. The germline CDR1 and CDR2 sequences are SQVTM and ANQGSEA. After removal of 8 bases from V and 5 bases from J, the junction contained 12 bases not matched to a gene. The CDR3 nucleotides read TGCAGCTATATAGCGGGAGGGCCTACAGTAGATACGCAGTATTTT. Translating gives CSYIAGGPTVDTQYF.

Only a few counts were recorded for this clonotype. The V and J genes are TRBV7-8 and TRBJ2-5, with 7 positions matching TRBD2. The CDR3 runs to 15 residues. Germline V gene data show CDR1 as SGHVS and CDR2 as FQNEAQ. Trimming removed 1 base from V and 7 bases from J; junction bases left unmatched: 9. The CDR3 spells CASSLESSGRGTQYF. CDR3 coding DNA: TGTGCCAGCAGCTTAGAATCTAGCGGCCGGGGGACCCAGTACTTC.

This chain links TRBV12-3 or TRBV12-4 with TRBJ1-5; D ambiguous. The V and J ends lost 4 bases and 4 bases respectively, with 8 bases between them. The CDR3 totals 13 residues. The DNA for the CDR3 is TGTGCCAGCAGTTGGTCCGGGAATCAGCCCCAGCATTTT. Translation: CASSWSGNQPQHF.

This clonotype was detected a few times. The chain employs TRBV30 and TRBJ2-4; D ambiguous. Trimming stripped 3 bases from V and 9 bases from J, with 9 bases between. Germline V lookup: CDR1 GTSNPN, CDR2 SVGIG (reference sequence). The CDR3 has 11 residues. Here the CDR3 reads CAWSQLLIQYF. CDR3 bases: TGTGCCTGGAGCCAGCTCCTCATTCAGTACTTC. Variable domain in full (rest from reference TRBV30 and TRBJ2-4): SQTIHQWPATLVQPVGSPLSLECTVEGTSNPNLYWYRQAAGRGLQLLFYSVGIGQISSEVPQNLSASRPQDRQFILSSKKLLLSDSGFYLCAWSQLLIQYFGAGTRLSVL.

The chain couples TRBV12-3 or TRBV12-4 to TRBJ2-3; 8 bases align to TRBD1. The length of the CDR3 is 14 residues. V gave up 5 bases and J gave up 8 bases; unmatched junction bases: 9. The CDR3: CASSRDTGGTTQYF. The CDR3 region has the DNA TGTGCCAGCAGTCGTGATACAGGGGGGACTACGCAGTATTTT.

The chain uses TRBV29-1 and TRBJ2-7; 8 nucleotides match TRBD2. The germline V gene encodes CDR1 SQVTM and CDR2 ANQGSEA. J lost 1 base, V lost 1 base, and 9 bases had no gene match. The CDR3 is 16 residues long. CDR3 region: CSVEVGSGVRSYEQYF. Written as DNA, the CDR3 is TGCAGCGTTGAAGTCGGTAGCGGGGTACGTTCCTACGAGCAGTACTTC.

This clonotype was counted only a few times. The V gene is TRBV10-3, the J gene TRBJ1-6; no reliable D call. V was trimmed by 3 bases and J by 4 bases, leaving 10 bases between them. From germline, CDR1 is ENHRY and CDR2 SYGVKD. This CDR3 region has 15 residues. CDR3 sequence (DNA): TGTGCCATCAGTGAACGTCAGGTTTATAATTCACCCCTCCACTTT. Its translation: CAISERQVYNSPLHF.

The chain couples TRBV9 to TRBJ1-2; no clear D gene. Germline assignment: CDR1 SGDLS and CDR2 YYNGEE. The CDR3 loop spans 14 amino acids. The germline V and J ends were trimmed by 0 bases and 5 bases, with 11 bases remaining between them. Here the CDR3 DNA reads TGTGCCAGCAGCGTAGGTCTGAGTGCGTATGGCTACACCTTC. As protein: CASSVGLSAYGYTF.